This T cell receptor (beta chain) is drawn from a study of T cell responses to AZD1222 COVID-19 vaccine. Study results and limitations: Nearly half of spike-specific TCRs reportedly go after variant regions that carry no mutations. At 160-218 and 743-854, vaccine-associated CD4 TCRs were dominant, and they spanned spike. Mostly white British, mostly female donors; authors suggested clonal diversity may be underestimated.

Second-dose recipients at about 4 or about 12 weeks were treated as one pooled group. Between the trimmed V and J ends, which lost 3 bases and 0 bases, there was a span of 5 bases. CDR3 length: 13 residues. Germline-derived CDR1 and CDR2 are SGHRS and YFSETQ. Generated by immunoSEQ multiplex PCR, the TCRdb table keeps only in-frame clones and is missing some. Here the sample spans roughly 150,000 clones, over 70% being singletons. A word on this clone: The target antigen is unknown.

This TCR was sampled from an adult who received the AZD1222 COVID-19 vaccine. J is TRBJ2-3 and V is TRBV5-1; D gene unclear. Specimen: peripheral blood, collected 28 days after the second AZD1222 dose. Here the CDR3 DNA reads TGCGCCAGCAGCTCCCAGAGCACAGATACGCAGTATTTT. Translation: CASSSQSTDTQYF.